Each of the 27 T cell receptor beta chains below was sequenced from the same sample in a study of T-cell reconstitution after alpha-beta-depleted transplantation in children (dated by TCRdb to the mid-2010s). In the paper's terms, the treatment or condition label means: allogeneic hematopoietic cell transplantation with graft depleted of TCRalphabeta T cells and CD19 B cells. The library was produced with PCR. Data came from an Illumina HiSeq 2500. TCR library preparation used molecular barcoding, with unique molecular identifiers applied to normalize quantification of the TCRbeta repertoire. TCRdb trimmed public reads at Q25 via fastp, called clones via MiXCR and kept in-frame beta chains. Entries that share a CDR3 protein sequence are merged under the most common genes and DNA. The sample yields about 540,000 distinct CDR3 sequences; about a quarter were counted once. Around a third of the sample belongs to the ten largest clones.

The material sequenced was PBMCs, taken before TCRalphabeta/CD19-depleted stem cell transplant. The receptors were sampled from a boy in the first two years of life with Wiskott-Aldrich syndrome, due to receive a stem cell transplant.

The sample holds a few counts of this clonotype. The rearrangement links TRBV4-1 to TRBJ2-3; 13 bases are shared with TRBD2. Germline CDR1 reads MGHRA; CDR2 reads YSYEKL. Germline trimming cut 4 bases from V and 5 bases from J; bases unmatched to any gene: 6. The CDR3 is 16 residues long. In DNA, the CDR3 is TGCGCCAGCAGCCCTACGACTAGCGGGAGGCTAGATACGCAGTATTTT. It yields the protein CASSPTTSGRLDTQYF.

This clonotype has a handful of counts. The chain recombines TRBV12-3 or TRBV12-4 with TRBJ2-2, with D uncertain. V lost 7 bases and J lost 8, with 11 bases in between. The CDR3 covers 12 residues. The CDR3 region is CASIYQTGELFF. The CDR3 nucleotides are TGTGCCAGCATCTACCAAACTGGGGAGCTGTTTTTT.

This clonotype has only a few counts. This chain connects TRBV7-8 to TRBJ2-1; TRBD2 matches at 7 bases. After removal of 5 bases from V and 9 bases from J, the junction contained 16 bases not matched to a gene. Germline V CDR1 and CDR2: SGHVS, FQNEAQ. The CDR3 runs 16 residues. CDR3 nucleotide sequence: TGTGCCAGCAGCCCTTTTGGGGGAGGGCCATTCGGTGAGCAGTTCTTC. It specifies CASSPFGGGPFGEQFF. Full variable domain (outside the CDR3, taken from reference TRBV7-8 and TRBJ2-1): GAGVSQSPRYKVAKRGQDVALRCDPISGHVSLFWYQQALGQGPEFLTYFQNEAQLDKSGLPSDRFFAERPEGSVSTLKIQRTQQEDSAVYLCASSPFGGGPFGEQFFGPGTRLTVL.

This clonotype has more than one count but fewer than ten. This rearrangement joins TRBV5-6 to TRBJ2-5; D might be TRBD2 (6 bases). This CDR3 spans 15 amino acids. The V and J ends lost 0 bases and 2 bases respectively, with 11 bases between them. Germline loops: CDR1 SGHDT, CDR2 YYEEEE. This CDR3 is CASSLAGGKQETQYF. The DNA of the CDR3 is TGTGCCAGCAGCTTGGCTGGGGGGAAGCAAGAGACCCAGTACTTC.

In this sample, this clonotype turned up a few times. The chain is built from TRBV7-9 and TRBJ2-7; D perhaps matches TRBD2 (5 bases). The CDR3 runs 14 residues. The V end was cut by 4 bases, the J end by 0 bases, with 10 bases between. Germline V gives CDR1 SEHNR, CDR2 FQNEAQ (reference sequence). The CDR3 spells CASSYGLSSYEQYF. CDR3 in DNA: TGTGCCAGCAGCTACGGACTGAGCTCCTACGAGCAGTACTTC.

The CDR3: CASSLGRQGVETQYF. The CDR3 DNA follows: TGTGCCAGCAGCCTAGGACGACAGGGGGTGGAGACCCAGTACTTC. The chain combines TRBV5-6 with TRBJ2-5, with TRBD1 identical over 9 bases. Unmatched junction bases numbered 9, after V lost 4 bases and J lost 5 bases. This CDR3 comprises 15 residues. Looked up from germline, CDR1 is SGHDT and CDR2 is YYEEEE.

This clonotype was counted only a few times. The genes are TRBV12-3 or TRBV12-4 and TRBJ2-2, with D perhaps TRBD1 (6 bases). Between the trimmed V and J ends, which lost 8 bases and 5 bases, there was a span of 9 bases. The CDR3 covers 12 residues. In DNA, the CDR3 is TGTGCCAGCGGGACACGGACCGGGGAGCTGTTTTTT. This gives the protein CASGTRTGELFF.

The chain is built from TRBV24-1 and TRBJ2-5; 10 positions match TRBD1. The V gene end was trimmed by 4 bases and the J gene end by 4 bases; junction bases not matched to a gene: 8. The CDR3 is made up of 16 amino acids. CDR1 is KGHDR and CDR2 is SFDVKD in the germline V gene. The CDR3 nucleotides read TGTGCCACCAGTGACACCTTAAGGACAGGGGGAGAGACCCAGTACTTC. As protein: CATSDTLRTGGETQYF.

The DNA for the CDR3 is TGTGCCAGCAGCTTTTTCGGGGAGACCCAGTACTTC. Protein: CASSFFGETQYF. V usage is TRBV7-2 and J usage is TRBJ2-5; D unclear. CDR3 size: 12 residues. Trimming pared 3 bases from V and 5 bases from J, leaving 7 bases between. CDR1 and CDR2 from the germline V gene are SGHTA and FQGNSA.

The V call is TRBV5-1, the J call TRBJ2-2; no clear D gene. Germline V gene lookup returns CDR1 SGHRS and CDR2 YFSETQ. The length of the CDR3 is 14 residues. V was cut by 5 bases and J by 10 bases, with 18 bases left in between. In DNA form, the CDR3 reads TGCGCCAGCAGAGAAATTTCCTCCTCAGAGGAGCTGTTTTTT. This codes for CASREISSSEELFF.

The V call is TRBV12-3 or TRBV12-4, the J call TRBJ2-7; no clear D. This CDR3 region has 13 residues. V was pared by 6 bases and J by 0 bases, with 9 bases between. This chain's CDR3 is CASRQTSSYEQYF. The CDR3, as DNA: TGTGCCAGCAGACAGACTTCCTCCTACGAGCAGTACTTC.

This clonotype was seen repeatedly, ten times or more. V and J are TRBV5-1 and TRBJ2-5; D not resolved. Looked up from germline, CDR1 is SGHRS and CDR2 is YFSETQ. The germline V and J ends were trimmed by 0 bases and 7 bases, with 4 bases remaining between them. The CDR3 is 11 amino acids. DNA of the CDR3: TGCGCCAGCAGCTTGGCGGGGACCCAGTACTTC. Its translation: CASSLAGTQYF.

This clonotype has a handful of counts. The genes are TRBV5-1 and TRBJ2-7, with D maybe TRBD1 (6 bases). The CDR3 length is 16 residues. Trimming took off 6 bases at V and 3 bases at J, with 22 bases between the two ends. Looked up from germline, CDR1 is SGHRS and CDR2 is YFSETQ. CDR3 sequence: CASTIFRRQDYYEQYF. CDR3 DNA: TGCGCCAGCACCATCTTCAGGAGACAGGATTACTACGAGCAGTACTTC.

This clonotype was counted at least ten times. The V and J genes are TRBV7-2 and TRBJ2-5, with D perhaps TRBD2 (6 bases). V lost 4 bases and J lost 3, with 18 bases in between. CDR3 size: 16 residues. Germline CDR1 and CDR2: SGHTA and FQGNSA. CDR3: CASSSRLGGGKETQYF. The CDR3 DNA reads TGTGCCAGCAGCTCCCGCCTGGGCGGCGGGAAAGAGACCCAGTACTTC.

This chain connects TRBV6-1 to TRBJ2-1; 9 bases are shared with TRBD2. After removal of 3 bases from V and 4 bases from J, the junction contained 7 bases not matched to a gene. Per germline, CDR1 MNHNS and CDR2 SASEGT. This CDR3 has 16 residues. The CDR3 coding sequence is TGTGCCAGCAGTGATTTAACTAGCGGGTTATACAATGAGCAGTTCTTC. Residues: CASSDLTSGLYNEQFF.

This clonotype was found a few times. The genes are TRBV5-8 and TRBJ1-5; no firm D call. Trimming left V 4 bases short and J 0 bases short, with 8 bases between. Germline V lookup: CDR1 SGHTS, CDR2 YDEGEE. This CDR3 spans 14 amino acids. In nucleotides, the CDR3 is TGTGCCAGCAGCGGGAGGCATAGCAATCAGCCCCAGCATTTT. Amino acids: CASSGRHSNQPQHF.

The chain carries TRBV12-3 or TRBV12-4 and TRBJ2-1, with 7 bases fitting TRBD2. V shed 6 bases, J shed 6 bases, and the junction held 2 bases outside the gene matches. The CDR3 is 12 residues long. CDR3 sequence: CASSREANEQFF. CDR3 DNA sequence: TGTGCCAGCAGCCGGGAGGCCAATGAGCAGTTCTTC.

This chain uses TRBV20-1 with TRBJ2-5, with a possible D match to TRBD2 (6 bases). CDR1 is DFQATT, CDR2 SNEGSKA, per germline (reference sequence). V was cut by 3 bases and J by 5 bases, with 10 bases left in between. The CDR3 is 12 residues long. In DNA, the CDR3 is TGCAGTGCTAGGCGGGGTCCGGAGACCCAGTACTTC. It is translated as CSARRGPETQYF.

The V gene is TRBV6-5, the J gene TRBJ1-2; unclear D gene. The V gene's germline CDR1 is MNHEY and CDR2 SVGAGI. This CDR3 has 12 amino acids. V lost 8 bases and J 3 bases, leaving 10 bases between the germline ends. In DNA, the CDR3 is TGTGCCAGCTGGAGAGGTCACTATGGCTACACCTTC. Translating gives CASWRGHYGYTF.

This clonotype has a handful of counts. The chain employs TRBV5-1 and TRBJ2-7, with 8 nucleotides matching TRBD1. V was clipped by 2 bases and J by 3 bases; unmatched bases: 4. The germline V gene has CDR1 SGHRS and CDR2 YFSETQ. CDR3 length: 14 amino acids. CDR3 sequence reads: CASSLQGEFYEQYF. DNA for the CDR3: TGCGCCAGCAGCTTACAGGGGGAGTTCTACGAGCAGTACTTC.

This clonotype was observed a few times. This chain uses TRBV20-1 with TRBJ2-7; 7 nucleotides match TRBD1. V lost 6 bases, J lost 2 bases, and 10 bases stayed unmatched. Per germline, CDR1 DFQATT and CDR2 SNEGSKA (reference sequence). CDR3 length: 14 residues. This chain's CDR3 is CSAKVQGPPYEQYF. The CDR3, as DNA: TGCAGTGCCAAAGTACAGGGGCCCCCCTACGAGCAGTACTTC.

This clonotype was found a few times. V usage is TRBV28 and J usage is TRBJ2-7; maybe TRBD1 (5 bases). The CDR3 spans 15 residues. Germline lookup yields CDR1 MDHEN and CDR2 SYDVKM. Trimming pared 1 base from V and 2 bases from J, leaving 12 bases between. CDR3 protein: CASSLLQVPTYEQYF. In DNA form, the CDR3 reads TGTGCCAGCAGTTTATTACAGGTCCCTACCTACGAGCAGTACTTC.

A few counts support this clonotype. The chain has TRBV18 and TRBJ2-2, with 10 bases aligning to TRBD2. This CDR3 region has 16 residues. The germline V gene encodes CDR1 KGHSH and CDR2 LQKENI. With V trimmed by 4 bases and J by 4 bases, 6 bases remained unmatched. CDR3 residues: CASSLLPSGSTGELFF. CDR3 nucleotides: TGTGCCAGCTCACTTCTCCCTAGCGGGAGCACCGGGGAGCTGTTTTTT. Full variable domain (remainder filled in from reference TRBV18 and TRBJ2-2): NAGVMQNPRHLVRRRGQEARLRCSPMKGHSHVYWYRQLPEEGLKFMVYLQKENIIDESGMPKERFSAEFPKEGPSILRIQQVVRGDSAAYFCASSLLPSGSTGELFFGEGSRLTVL.

The rearrangement joins TRBV7-9 to TRBJ2-7; unclear D gene. The V gene lost 3 bases and the J gene lost 1 base, with 10 bases spanning the gap. CDR3 length equals 14 residues. Germline V gives CDR1 SEHNR, CDR2 FQNEAQ (reference sequence). This CDR3 is CASSFSYSSYEQYF. CDR3 sequence (DNA): TGTGCCAGCAGCTTTTCATACAGTTCCTACGAGCAGTACTTC. Looking up the rest from reference TRBV7-9 and TRBJ2-7 gives the full variable domain: DTGVSQNPRHKITKRGQNVTFRCDPISEHNRLYWYRQTLGQGPEFLTYFQNEAQLEKSRLLSDRFSAERPKGSFSTLEIQRTEQGDSAMYLCASSFSYSSYEQYFGPGTRLTVT.

This clonotype appeared a few times. This chain joins TRBV20-1 and TRBJ2-1; TRBD2 aligns across 8 bases. The V segment lost 3 bases and the J segment 9 bases; nucleotides outside the gene matches: 7. Per the germline V gene, CDR1 is DFQATT and CDR2 is SNEGSKA (reference sequence). CDR3 length: 13 amino acids. CDR3 residues: CSASVTSEGEQFF. The DNA of the CDR3 is TGCAGTGCTAGCGTGACTAGCGAAGGTGAGCAGTTCTTC.

This rearrangement joins TRBV4-2 to TRBJ2-1; TRBD2 agrees at 15 bases. Germline CDR1 and CDR2: LGHNA and YNFKEQ. V was clipped by 3 bases and J by 2 bases; unmatched bases: 5. There are 18 residues in the CDR3. Written as DNA, the CDR3 is TGTGCCAGCAGCCAGGGGACTAGCGGGAGGCTTCCCTACAATGAGCAGTTCTTC. Protein: CASSQGTSGRLPYNEQFF.

CDR3 protein: CASSRPGPTYNEQFF. The DNA for the CDR3 is TGTGCCAGCAGCCGACCGGGACCGACTTACAATGAGCAGTTCTTC. This chain joins TRBV7-2 and TRBJ2-1; D may be TRBD1 or TRBD2 (5 bases each). The germline gives CDR1 SGHTA, CDR2 FQGNSA. The CDR3 runs 15 residues. The V gene lost 5 bases and the J gene lost 4 bases, with 15 bases spanning the gap.